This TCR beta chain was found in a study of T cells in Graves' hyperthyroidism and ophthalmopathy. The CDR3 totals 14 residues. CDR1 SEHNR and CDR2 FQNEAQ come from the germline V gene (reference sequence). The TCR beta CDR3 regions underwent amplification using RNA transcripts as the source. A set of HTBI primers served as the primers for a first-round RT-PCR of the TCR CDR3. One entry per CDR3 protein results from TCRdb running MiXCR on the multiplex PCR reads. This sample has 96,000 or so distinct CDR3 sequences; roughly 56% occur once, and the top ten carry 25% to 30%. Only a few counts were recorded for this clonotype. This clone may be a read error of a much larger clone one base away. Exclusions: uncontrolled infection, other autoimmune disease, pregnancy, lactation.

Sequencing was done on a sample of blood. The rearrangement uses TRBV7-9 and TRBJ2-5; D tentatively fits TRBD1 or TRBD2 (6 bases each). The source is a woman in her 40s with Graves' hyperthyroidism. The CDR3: CASGLEGGKETQYF. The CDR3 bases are TGTGCCAGCGGCTTAGAAGGGGGGAAAGAGACCCAGTACTTC.